One and the same sample provided the 24 T cell receptor beta chains below, sequenced in a study of CD8 T cells in ankylosing spondylitis. TCRdb called the 5' RACE reads again in MiXCR, with one record for every CDR3 protein. The sample carries some 200,000 distinct CDR3 sequences, 9.5% to 15% recorded once. Input material: blood, either unsorted or a sorted T cell fraction (not recorded which). These receptors were collected from a male donor with ankylosing spondylitis or in good health (not recorded which).

J is TRBJ2-7 and V is TRBV9; D gene uncertain. Germline V gene sequence: CDR1 SGDLS, CDR2 YYNGEE. The CDR3 is 14 residues long. V was pared by 2 bases and J by 2 bases, with 11 bases between. CDR3 sequence: CASSVYSGPYEQYF. The CDR3 nucleotides read TGTGCCAGCAGCGTCTACAGTGGACCCTACGAGCAGTACTTC.

In its sample, this clonotype was seen many times. This chain connects TRBV12-3 or TRBV12-4 to TRBJ2-1; no reliable D call. The CDR3 consists of 14 residues. V was trimmed by 3 bases and J by 5 bases, leaving 11 bases between them. The CDR3 DNA sequence: TGTGCCAGCAGTTTTAATCCCTTACACAATGAGCAGTTCTTC. This gives the protein CASSFNPLHNEQFF.

At least ten counts were recorded for this clonotype. V usage is TRBV7-9 and J usage is TRBJ2-1; 10 bases agree with TRBD2. In germline, CDR1 is SEHNR, CDR2 FQNEAQ (reference sequence). J lost 8 bases, V lost 11 bases, and 12 bases had no gene match. The CDR3 has 14 amino acids. CDR3 sequence (DNA): TGTGCCGCCACCCCGCCTAGCGGGAGTGATGAGCAGTTCTTC. This codes for CAATPPSGSDEQFF. Based on the CDR3 plus reference TRBV7-9 and TRBJ2-1, the full variable domain is DTGVSQNPRHKITKRGQNVTFRCDPISEHNRLYWYRQTLGQGPEFLTYFQNEAQLEKSRLLSDRFSAERPKGSFSTLEIQRTEQGDSAMYLCAATPPSGSDEQFFGPGTRLTVL.

This clonotype appeared a few times. The J gene is TRBJ2-3, the V gene TRBV2, with D possibly being TRBD2 (5 bases). There are 13 residues in the CDR3. The germline CDR1 and CDR2 sequences are SNHLY and FYNNEI. Trimming cost V 6 bases and J 3 bases, with 10 bases left between them. The CDR3: CASSRRVTDTQYF. CDR3 sequence (DNA): TGTGCCAGCAGCAGGCGGGTAACAGATACGCAGTATTTT.

This clonotype occurred many times. This chain connects TRBV5-1 to TRBJ2-5; possible D gene TRBD2, 5 bases. The CDR3 has 14 residues. Germline CDR1 is SGHRS and CDR2 is YFSETQ. V was cut by 0 bases and J by 5 bases, with 11 bases left in between. The CDR3 region has the DNA TGCGCCAGCAGCTTGGAAGGGAGCTCCGAGACCCAGTACTTC. Translated, it gives CASSLEGSSETQYF.

The CDR3 loop reads CASTLTSDSTDEQYF. In DNA form, the CDR3 reads TGTGCCAGCACCCTAACCTCCGACAGCACTGACGAGCAGTACTTC. This chain uses TRBV5-6 with TRBJ2-7, with D possibly matching TRBD1 (5 bases). The V end lost 6 bases, the J end lost 5 bases, and 21 bases lay between the germline ends. CDR1 and CDR2 (germline): SGHDT, YYEEEE. The CDR3 totals 15 residues.

This clonotype was found a few times. V gene TRBV7-9 combines with J gene TRBJ2-7; D is undetermined. Germline CDR1 reads SEHNR; CDR2 reads FQNEAQ (reference sequence). V gave up 5 bases and J gave up 3 bases, with 11 bases separating them. The CDR3 consists of 13 residues. CDR3 region: CASSPSGFYEQYF. In nucleotides, the CDR3 is TGTGCCAGCAGCCCTTCCGGGTTCTACGAGCAGTACTTC.

The CDR3 sequence is CASSARDGDYEQYF. In DNA, the CDR3 is TGTGCCAGCAGCGCCCGGGACGGAGACTACGAGCAGTACTTC. The chain recombines TRBV4-2 with TRBJ2-7, with D perhaps TRBD1 or TRBD2 (5 bases each). The CDR3 contains 14 residues. V was shortened by 5 bases and J by 3 bases, with 14 bases between the two germline ends. CDR1 and CDR2 from the germline V gene are LGHNA and YNFKEQ.

This clonotype was observed a handful of times. This chain connects TRBV6-5 to TRBJ1-1, with D uncertain. In germline, CDR1 is MNHEY, CDR2 SVGAGI. CDR3 length: 14 residues. V was shortened by 1 base and J by 1 base, with 7 bases between the two germline ends. The CDR3 DNA is TGTGCCAGCAGTTACTTTGACAAGAACACTGAAGCTTTCTTT. It yields the protein CASSYFDKNTEAFF.

The chain couples TRBV7-9 to TRBJ1-2; no firm D call. With 1 base removed from V and 3 bases from J, the gap between germline ends came to 9 bases. The CDR3 spans 14 residues. Germline lookup yields CDR1 SEHNR and CDR2 FQNEAQ (reference sequence). CDR3 residues: CASSLGGAYYGYTF. In nucleotides, the CDR3 is TGTGCCAGCAGCTTAGGTGGCGCTTACTATGGCTACACCTTC.

This sequence joins TRBV10-3 and TRBJ2-7, with D tentatively TRBD1 (7 bases). This CDR3 has 13 residues. CDR1 is ENHRY, CDR2 SYGVKD, per germline. V was cut by 8 bases and J by 6 bases, with 17 bases left in between. CDR3 nucleotides: TGTGCCATCGGGGGGCCCCACAGGGGCGAGCAGTACTTC. This gives the protein CAIGGPHRGEQYF.

This clonotype was seen many times. The CDR3 protein is CAIRGEGTQPQHF. The CDR3, as DNA: TGTGCCATACGAGGGGAGGGAACCCAGCCCCAGCATTTT. This chain joins TRBV2 and TRBJ1-5, with D possibly being TRBD1 (5 bases). The CDR3 spans 13 residues. Trimming shortened V by 10 bases and J by 7 bases, and 17 bases separated the two germline ends. Germline values: CDR1 SNHLY, CDR2 FYNNEI.

A few counts support this clonotype. The chain is built from TRBV11-2 and TRBJ2-7; TRBD1 aligns across 12 bases. The CDR3 contains 14 residues. The germline V gene encodes CDR1 SGHAT and CDR2 FQNNGV. With 7 bases clipped from V and 3 bases from J, the junction kept 4 bases outside the gene matches. CDR3 sequence: CASKGTGGIYEQYF. CDR3 sequence (DNA): TGTGCCAGCAAAGGGACAGGGGGCATCTACGAGCAGTACTTC.

This clonotype has ten or more counts. The chain employs TRBV5-1 and TRBJ2-5; 11 nucleotides match TRBD2. The CDR3 runs to 20 residues. Germline loops: CDR1 SGHRS, CDR2 YFSETQ. With 0 bases clipped from V and 0 bases from J, the junction kept 13 bases outside the gene matches. CDR3 loop: CASSLATVRGLAGYQETQYF. For the CDR3, the DNA is TGCGCCAGCAGCTTGGCCACCGTACGTGGACTAGCGGGCTACCAAGAGACCCAGTACTTC.

The gene calls are TRBV29-1 and TRBJ2-1, with 7 bases matching TRBD2. V shed 7 bases and J 2 bases; nucleotides not matched to a gene: 8. The V gene's germline CDR1 is SQVTM and CDR2 ANQGSEA. This CDR3 has 14 amino acids. CDR3 sequence: CSGWEGGPYNEQFF. CDR3 nucleotide sequence: TGCAGCGGATGGGAGGGAGGGCCCTACAATGAGCAGTTCTTC.

J is TRBJ2-5 and V is TRBV7-9; the match to TRBD1 covers 11 bases. V shed 5 bases, J shed 5 bases, and the junction held 10 bases outside the gene matches. Germline V gene sequence: CDR1 SEHNR, CDR2 FQNEAQ (reference sequence). The CDR3 sequence is 16 residues long. The CDR3 here is CASSPLPGQGEETQYF. The CDR3 DNA reads TGTGCCAGCAGCCCTCTACCGGGACAGGGGGAGGAGACCCAGTACTTC.

There are a few counts of this clonotype. The CDR3 reads CASSEAGATEAFF. The CDR3, as DNA: TGTGCCAGCAGTGAGGCTGGCGCCACTGAAGCTTTCTTT. This chain connects TRBV25-1 to TRBJ1-1, with no clear D. The V end lost 3 bases, the J end lost 4 bases, and 9 bases lay between the germline ends. CDR3 length: 13 residues. Germline CDR1 and CDR2: MGHDK and SYGVNS.

As to this clonotype: At one boundary the junction diverges from the germline segment, which might be a read error. V usage is TRBV5-1 and J usage is TRBJ2-7, with D perhaps TRBD1 (5 bases). The CDR3 is 15 residues long. CDR1 is SGHRS, CDR2 YFSETQ, per germline. The DNA of the CDR3 is TGCGCCAGCAGCTTGGTGGGGCAGACCTCCCACGAGCAGTACTTC. Translating it yields CASSLVGQTSHEQYF.

This clonotype has only a few counts. The chain is built from TRBV4-1 and TRBJ2-1; 7 bases match TRBD1. V lost 2 bases, J lost 4 bases, and 8 bases stayed unmatched. From germline, CDR1 is MGHRA and CDR2 YSYEKL. The CDR3 loop spans 16 amino acids. The CDR3 loop reads CASSQLSGGRYNEQFF. The CDR3 DNA reads as TGCGCCAGCAGCCAATTATCAGGGGGTAGGTACAATGAGCAGTTCTTC.

This clonotype showed up just a few times. The rearrangement links TRBV12-3 or TRBV12-4 to TRBJ2-3; 9 bases are shared with TRBD2. The CDR3 is made up of 14 amino acids. V dropped 10 bases and J dropped 0; count of bases not matched to a gene: 5. CDR3 sequence: CAISSGTSTDTQYF. The CDR3 region has the DNA TGTGCCATCTCTAGCGGGACTAGCACAGATACGCAGTATTTT.

This clonotype occurred a few times. The chain links TRBV11-2 to TRBJ2-2; D not resolved. The CDR3 consists of 13 residues. With 1 base removed from V and 3 bases from J, the gap between germline ends came to 3 bases. Germline V CDR1 and CDR2: SGHAT, FQNNGV. The CDR3 loop reads CASSLVYTGELFF. The DNA of the CDR3 is TGTGCCAGCAGCTTAGTGTACACCGGGGAGCTGTTTTTT. The full variable domain, rest sourced from reference TRBV11-2 and TRBJ2-2, is EAGVAQSPRYKIIEKRQSVAFWCNPISGHATLYWYQQILGQGPKLLIQFQNNGVVDDSQLPKDRFSAERLKGVDSTLKIQPAKLEDSAVYLCASSLVYTGELFFGEGSRLTVL.

V and J are TRBV25-1 and TRBJ2-3; D gene ambiguous. V lost 6 bases and J lost 9, with 10 bases in between. The CDR3 has 11 amino acids. Germline CDR1 MGHDK, CDR2 SYGVNS. The chain's CDR3 is CASSLGGTQYF. The CDR3 bases are TGTGCCAGCAGCCTCGGTGGGACGCAGTATTTT.

This clonotype has more than one count but fewer than ten. The rearrangement links TRBV24-1 to TRBJ2-6; D assignment may be TRBD1 or TRBD2 (5 bases each). There are 17 residues in the CDR3. CDR1 and CDR2 (germline): KGHDR, SFDVKD. Trimming left V 9 bases short and J 2 bases short, with 19 bases between. The CDR3 nucleotides are TGTGCCACCTCTTCCGGGGCTTCCAACGCTGGGGCCAACGTCCTGACTTTC. Translating it yields CATSSGASNAGANVLTF.

The V and J genes are TRBV10-3 and TRBJ2-2; TRBD1 is a possible D gene (6 bases). Germline assignment: CDR1 ENHRY and CDR2 SYGVKD. Trimming shortened V by 2 bases and J by 2 bases, and 15 bases separated the two germline ends. This CDR3 is 17 amino acids long. The DNA of the CDR3 is TGTGCCATCAGTGAGACCATGACAGGCTATAACACCGGGGAGCTGTTTTTT. Its protein product is CAISETMTGYNTGELFF.